Presented here are 8 T cell receptor beta chains from one specimen sequenced in a study of blood T cell repertoires in COVID-19. Assay: immunoSEQ multiplex PCR; the TCRdb copy retains only in-frame clones and omits some. The sample records about 170,000 clones, approximately 87% being singletons. What was sequenced was peripheral blood. These receptor sequences come from a woman aged 60-75 years with COVID-19, enrolled during active disease.

V gene TRBV19 combines with J gene TRBJ1-1; D remains ambiguous. Trimming removed 5 bases at V and 5 bases at J, with 9 bases between. The CDR3 totals 12 residues. CDR1 LNHDA and CDR2 SQIVND come from the germline V gene (reference sequence). CDR3 sequence reads: CASSFRMTEAFF. CDR3 sequence (DNA): TGTGCCAGTAGTTTCAGGATGACTGAAGCTTTCTTT.

V gene TRBV19 combines with J gene TRBJ2-1; 8 nucleotides agree with TRBD2. This CDR3 has 16 amino acids. Germline CDR1 reads LNHDA; CDR2 reads SQIVND (reference sequence). V shed 6 bases, J shed 1 base, and the junction held 8 bases outside the gene matches. The DNA of the CDR3 is TGTGCCAGTAGGACAGTAGCGGGAATGTCCTACAATGAGCAGTTCTTC. Its protein is CASRTVAGMSYNEQFF.

The CDR3 spells CAISESPSTGYEQYF. The DNA for the CDR3 is TGTGCCATCAGTGAGTCCCCCTCAACCGGCTACGAGCAGTACTTC. The chain carries TRBV10-3 and TRBJ2-7, with D unresolved. The V end was cut by 0 bases, the J end by 3 bases, with 12 bases between. The CDR3 is 15 residues long. Germline V gives CDR1 ENHRY, CDR2 SYGVKD.

The chain links TRBV6-2 or TRBV6-3 to TRBJ1-1, with TRBD1 as a possible D gene (5 bases). There are 13 residues in the CDR3. CDR1 is MNHEY and CDR2 is SVGEGT in the germline V gene. V dropped 6 bases and J dropped 4 bases, with 12 bases sitting between them. The CDR3 sequence is CASSSRGVTEAFF. For the CDR3, the DNA is TGTGCCAGCAGCTCCCGGGGGGTCACTGAAGCTTTCTTT.

Of note for this clone: Different DNA sequences within this sample yield the same CDR3. This rearrangement joins TRBV4-3 to TRBJ2-2; TRBD2 aligns across 7 bases. Germline lookup yields CDR1 LGHNA and CDR2 YSLEER. This CDR3 comprises 15 residues. The V segment lost 3 bases and the J segment 6 bases; nucleotides outside the gene matches: 7. The CDR3 DNA sequence: TGCGCCAGCAGCCAGGCGAACGCGGGAGCCGGGGAGCTGTTTTTT. Its protein product is CASSQANAGAGELFF.

This clone appeared once. The CDR3 DNA is TGTGCCACCGCATCAACGGGTGGAGAGACCCAGTACTTC. Its protein is CATASTGGETQYF. This chain links TRBV24-1 with TRBJ2-5; no definite D call. This CDR3 region has 13 residues. Germline V CDR1 and CDR2: KGHDR, SFDVKD. The V and J ends lost 9 bases and 4 bases respectively, with 14 bases between them.

The J gene is TRBJ1-2, the V gene TRBV24-1; possibly TRBD1 for D (6 bases). CDR3 length equals 15 residues. Germline loops: CDR1 KGHDR, CDR2 SFDVKD. V was clipped by 4 bases and J by 7 bases, with 18 bases between them. The CDR3 nucleotides read TGTGCCACCAGTGAGTCCAGGGGCCCGATGGGTGGCTACACCTTC. Translation gives CATSESRGPMGGYTF.

The chain carries TRBV29-1 and TRBJ1-2, with 10 bases aligning to TRBD1. Germline V gene data show CDR1 as SQVTM and CDR2 as ANQGSEA. Losses at the gene ends were 5 bases for V and 8 bases for J; bases not matched to a gene: 17. The CDR3 covers 16 residues. The CDR3 nucleotides read TGCAGCGTTCAAACCGGGACAGGGGCCCTCCGTCTGGGCTACACCTTC. It encodes CSVQTGTGALRLGYTF.